This TCR beta chain stems from a study of cytomegalovirus exposure and HLA in healthy donors. Overall study results and limits: Some highly shared sequence variants likely arose as a pipeline artifact. A later analysis showed HLA-associated TCR beta chains outstripping equally common others in clonal expansion.

About this clone itself: The target antigen is unknown.

60 Vbeta and 13 Jbeta primers were used in PCR. Original handling: Later, roughly 86 million unique TCR beta chains were counted in an analysis, and around 11 million of them were shared. Here immunoSEQ multiplex PCR was the method, and the copy in TCRdb shows in-frame clones only, minus some. That table supplies the V and J calls and clone size; D and trimming were determined from the DNA. The data contain around 190,000 clones, 70% to 85% of them singletons. This CDR3 contains 16 residues. Looked up from germline, CDR1 is PRHDT and CDR2 is FYEKMQ (reference sequence). V dropped 5 bases and J dropped 7 bases, with 21 bases sitting between them.

This chain connects TRBV13 to TRBJ2-1; D remains unclear. The sequenced sample consisted of PBMCs. The sequence derives from a woman in her 30s in good health and CMV-seropositive. The CDR3 region has the DNA TGTGCCAGCAGCGGATCGCTAGGAGCCTCACTGAATGAGCAGTTCTTC. Amino acid sequence: CASSGSLGASLNEQFF.